The 30 T cell receptor beta chains below all came from one sample that was sequenced in a study of cytomegalovirus exposure and HLA in healthy donors. The table came from immunoSEQ multiplex PCR; TCRdb's copy has only in-frame clones and leaves some out. The sample records some 100,000 clones, around 88% being singletons. The sample taken for sequencing was PBMCs. The origin of the receptors is a man between 18 and 29 years old in good health and CMV-seronegative.

This chain connects TRBV5-4 to TRBJ1-4; 7 bases match TRBD1. Germline V gene sequence: CDR1 SGHNT, CDR2 YYREEE (reference sequence). Losses at the gene ends were 4 bases for V and 3 bases for J; bases not matched to a gene: 6. The CDR3 spans 15 residues. This CDR3 reads CASSLMTGSNEKLFF. Written as DNA, the CDR3 is TGTGCCAGCAGCCTGATGACAGGGTCTAATGAAAAACTGTTTTTT.

This clone was found once. V is TRBV27 and J is TRBJ2-7; TRBD1 might be the D (6 bases). The V end was cut by 3 bases, the J end by 0 bases, with 9 bases between. The length of the CDR3 is 14 residues. Germline CDR1 is MNHEY and CDR2 is SMNVEV (reference sequence). The CDR3 loop reads CASSFNRASYEQYF. CDR3 sequence (DNA): TGTGCCAGCAGTTTCAACAGGGCCTCCTACGAGCAGTACTTC.

Regarding this clone: Different DNA sequences within this sample yield the same CDR3. This chain uses TRBV30 with TRBJ2-3; the D is unclear. The V gene's germline CDR1 is GTSNPN and CDR2 SVGIG (reference sequence). V dropped 2 bases and J dropped 0 bases, with 6 bases sitting between them. CDR3 length equals 13 residues. For the CDR3, the DNA is TGTGCCTGGAGTCAGGCGAGCACAGATACGCAGTATTTT. Residues: CAWSQASTDTQYF.

This chain uses TRBV7-6 with TRBJ1-6; maybe TRBD1 (6 bases). The CDR3 sequence is 17 residues long. V lost 5 bases, J lost 2 bases, and 16 bases lay in between. Germline CDR1 SGHVS, CDR2 FNYEAQ. CDR3 sequence reads: CASSGPQGNTYNSPLHF. The CDR3 DNA reads as TGTGCCAGCAGCGGTCCTCAGGGGAACACCTATAATTCACCCCTCCACTTT.

This chain links TRBV12-5 with TRBJ2-7; 8 positions match TRBD1. CDR3 length: 15 residues. CDR1 and CDR2 from the germline V gene are LGHNT and FRNRAP. Trimming took 2 bases from V and 2 from J; bases not matched to a gene: 5. The CDR3 DNA follows: TGTGCTAGTGGTTTGACGGGACAGGTGACCTACGAGCAGTACTTC. It is translated as CASGLTGQVTYEQYF.

This chain uses TRBV27 with TRBJ2-2; 7 nucleotides align to TRBD1. Germline V gene sequence: CDR1 MNHEY, CDR2 SMNVEV (reference sequence). The CDR3 has 14 amino acids. Trimming at V came to 3 bases and at J to 3 bases, leaving 1 base not matched to a gene. The CDR3 coding sequence is TGTGCCAGCAGTTTCCAGGGGGACACCGGGGAGCTGTTTTTT. This sequence encodes CASSFQGDTGELFF.

CDR3 in DNA: TGTGCCTGGAGTAGGCGAGGACAGGGGAACACTGAAGCTTTCTTT. Translating it yields CAWSRRGQGNTEAFF. The chain links TRBV30 to TRBJ1-1, with TRBD1 identical over 8 bases. The CDR3 spans 15 residues. CDR1 is GTSNPN, CDR2 SVGIG, per germline (reference sequence). With 2 bases clipped from V and 1 base from J, the junction kept 6 bases outside the gene matches.

The chain couples TRBV30 to TRBJ2-3; weak D call: TRBD1 (5 bases). V was pared by 5 bases and J by 0 bases, with 9 bases between. Germline CDR1 reads GTSNPN; CDR2 reads SVGIG (reference sequence). The CDR3 is 13 residues long. For the CDR3, the DNA is TGTGCCTGGGCTGACAGTAGCACAGATACGCAGTATTTT. Protein product: CAWADSSTDTQYF.

This clone was seen only once. This chain connects TRBV25-1 to TRBJ1-2, with 10 bases lining up with TRBD1. With 6 bases clipped from V and 5 bases from J, the junction kept 12 bases outside the gene matches. Germline-derived CDR1 and CDR2 are MGHDK and SYGVNS. The CDR3 extends over 16 amino acids. The chain's CDR3 is CASRGERGTGVYGYTF. For the CDR3, the DNA is TGTGCCAGCAGGGGGGAACGAGGGACAGGGGTATATGGCTACACCTTC.

This chain links TRBV29-1 with TRBJ1-4, with TRBD1 matching 7 bases. The CDR3 sequence is 15 residues long. CDR1 is SQVTM, CDR2 ANQGSEA, per germline. J lost 0 bases, V lost 6 bases, and 7 bases had no gene match. The CDR3 reads CSVPGTDATNEKLFF. The CDR3 DNA is TGCAGCGTCCCCGGGACAGATGCAACTAATGAAAAACTGTTTTTT.

The genes are TRBV5-1 and TRBJ1-1; tentatively, D is TRBD1 (6 bases). V lost 5 bases and J 4 bases, leaving 15 bases between the germline ends. The CDR3 loop spans 14 amino acids. Per the germline V gene, CDR1 is SGHRS and CDR2 is YFSETQ. This CDR3 reads CASRGGALSTEAFF. As DNA, the CDR3 is TGCGCCAGCAGAGGGGGGGCTTTGAGCACTGAAGCTTTCTTT. Supplemented by reference TRBV5-1 and TRBJ1-1, the full variable domain reads KAGVTQTPRYLIKTRGQQVTLSCSPISGHRSVSWYQQTPGQGLQFLFEYFSETQRNKGNFPGRFSGRQFSNSRSEMNVSTLELGDSALYLCASRGGALSTEAFFGQGTRLTVV.

This clone was seen just once. The V gene is TRBV28, the J gene TRBJ1-2; D gene ambiguous. Trimming pared 6 bases from V and 3 bases from J, leaving 11 bases between. From germline, CDR1 is MDHEN and CDR2 SYDVKM. The CDR3 extends over 13 amino acids. The CDR3 is CASSLARHYGYTF. In DNA form, the CDR3 reads TGTGCCAGCAGCCTGGCTAGACACTATGGCTACACCTTC.

The chain has TRBV19 and TRBJ1-5, with D hard to call. CDR1 is LNHDA, CDR2 SQIVND, per germline (reference sequence). V lost 3 bases and J 1 base, leaving 10 bases between the germline ends. This CDR3 is 15 amino acids long. The CDR3 spells CASSMSALSNQPQHF. The CDR3 DNA follows: TGTGCCAGTAGTATGAGCGCCTTGAGCAATCAGCCCCAGCATTTT.

The chain links TRBV7-8 to TRBJ2-3; TRBD2 agrees at 9 bases. V lost 2 bases and J lost 2; bases outside the gene matches: 8. Germline assignment: CDR1 SGHVS and CDR2 FQNEAQ. There are 17 residues in the CDR3. The CDR3 bases are TGTGCCAGCAGCTTATTGGCCAGCGGGGGGATCACAGATACGCAGTATTTT. Protein sequence: CASSLLASGGITDTQYF.

The chain joins TRBV5-8 to TRBJ2-7, with TRBD2 matching 10 bases. J lost 5 bases, V lost 2 bases, and 13 bases had no gene match. The CDR3 totals 17 residues. Germline CDR1 SGHTS, CDR2 YDEGEE. The CDR3 is CASSFSGGSGRLDEQYF. The CDR3 bases are TGTGCCAGCAGCTTTTCTGGGGGTAGCGGGAGGCTTGACGAGCAGTACTTC.

J is TRBJ2-1 and V is TRBV7-9, with 7 bases that match TRBD1. Germline CDR1 reads SEHNR; CDR2 reads FQNEAQ (reference sequence). V shed 6 bases, J shed 4 bases, and the junction held 6 bases outside the gene matches. The CDR3 loop spans 14 amino acids. CDR3 nucleotide sequence: TGTGCCAGCAGGACCGGGACAGAGTACAATGAGCAGTTCTTC. It encodes CASRTGTEYNEQFF.

The chain combines TRBV30 with TRBJ2-7; TRBD1 aligns across 12 bases. In germline, CDR1 is GTSNPN, CDR2 SVGIG (reference sequence). The CDR3 runs to 19 residues. Trimming cost V 1 base and J 1 base; bases outside gene matches: 14. CDR3: CAWSASPRDRGPPSYEQYF. CDR3 DNA sequence: TGTGCCTGGAGTGCGAGCCCGAGGGACAGGGGGCCTCCTTCCTACGAGCAGTACTTC.

The chain uses TRBV27 and TRBJ2-7; TRBD2 agrees at 7 bases. The CDR3 consists of 14 residues. Germline V lookup: CDR1 MNHEY, CDR2 SMNVEV (reference sequence). The junction had 5 bases not matched to a gene; V was cut back by 3 bases and J by 3 bases. CDR3 sequence reads: CASSFQGGDYEQYF. For the CDR3, the DNA is TGTGCCAGCAGTTTTCAGGGAGGGGACTACGAGCAGTACTTC.

The CDR3 sequence: CASSRDRVSPYEQYF. DNA of the CDR3: TGTGCCAGCAGCCGGGACAGGGTCTCGCCCTACGAGCAGTACTTC. The genes are TRBV6-1 and TRBJ2-7; 9 nucleotides agree with TRBD1. Per germline, CDR1 MNHNS and CDR2 SASEGT. With V trimmed by 6 bases and J by 2 bases, 8 bases remained unmatched. The CDR3 runs to 15 residues.

The chain employs TRBV4-2 and TRBJ1-1; D uncertain. CDR1 LGHNA and CDR2 YNFKEQ come from the germline V gene. CDR3 length: 17 residues. V lost 0 bases to trimming and J lost 0 bases, with 14 bases between them. CDR3 amino acids: CASSQDRASGLNTEAFF. The DNA for the CDR3 is TGTGCCAGCAGCCAAGATAGGGCAAGCGGACTGAACACTGAAGCTTTCTTT.

The J gene is TRBJ2-5, the V gene TRBV2; TRBD2 aligns across 9 bases. There are 14 residues in the CDR3. The V gene's germline CDR1 is SNHLY and CDR2 FYNNEI. The ends lost 6 bases at V and 2 bases at J; junction bases unmatched: 4. CDR3 sequence: CASRRGGLQETQYF. CDR3 nucleotides: TGTGCCAGCAGGCGGGGGGGGTTGCAAGAGACCCAGTACTTC. Full variable domain (rest looked up from reference TRBV2 and TRBJ2-5): EPEVTQTPSHQVTQMGQEVILRCVPISNHLYFYWYRQILGQKVEFLVSFYNNEISEKSEIFDDQFSVERPDGSNFTLKIRSTKLEDSAMYFCASRRGGLQETQYFGPGTRLLVL.

The rearrangement uses TRBV5-1 and TRBJ1-4; no clear D gene. This CDR3 has 15 amino acids. V dropped 6 bases and J dropped 0 bases, with 12 bases sitting between them. Germline V gene data show CDR1 as SGHRS and CDR2 as YFSETQ. CDR3 protein: CASKVTTATNEKLFF. CDR3 nucleotide sequence: TGCGCCAGCAAGGTGACTACGGCAACTAATGAAAAACTGTTTTTT.

About this clone itself: It is unclear where the CDR3 begins or ends on the DNA, so no DNA is shown, and the CDR3 is as TCRdb lists it. This sequence joins TRBV29-1 and TRBJ2-3; TRBD1 is the table's D call, not checked against the DNA. The CDR3 adds up to 11 amino acids, both ends counted. The germline CDR1 and CDR2 sequences are SQVTM and ANQGSEA. The CDR3 here is CSVEVGQGNYF.

The CDR3 here is CASTPRGTGELFF. The CDR3 DNA is TGTGCCAGCACTCCTCGGGGAACCGGGGAGCTGTTTTTT. The rearrangement uses TRBV25-1 and TRBJ2-2; D is perhaps TRBD2 (5 bases). Germline values: CDR1 MGHDK, CDR2 SYGVNS. V shed 7 bases and J shed 5 bases, with 11 bases lying between them. The CDR3 is made up of 13 amino acids.

V is TRBV25-1 and J is TRBJ2-7; the match to TRBD1 covers 7 bases. Germline CDR1 reads MGHDK; CDR2 reads SYGVNS. V trimming: 6 bases; J trimming: 0 bases; junction bases outside the gene matches: 8. The CDR3 contains 15 residues. CDR3 bases: TGTGCCAGCAGCGAACCCGGGACAGCCTCCTACGAGCAGTACTTC. Translation: CASSEPGTASYEQYF.

This rearrangement joins TRBV30 to TRBJ1-1; D gene uncertain. Germline loops: CDR1 GTSNPN, CDR2 SVGIG (reference sequence). The CDR3 is 13 residues long. Trimming took off 1 base at V and 0 bases at J, with 6 bases between the two ends. The CDR3 DNA sequence: TGTGCCTGGAGTGCTTCCCTGAACACTGAAGCTTTCTTT. As protein: CAWSASLNTEAFF. The whole variable domain, filled in from reference TRBV30 and TRBJ1-1, reads SQTIHQWPATLVQPVGSPLSLECTVEGTSNPNLYWYRQAAGRGLQLLFYSVGIGQISSEVPQNLSASRPQDRQFILSSKKLLLSDSGFYLCAWSASLNTEAFFGQGTRLTVV.

V and J are TRBV6-1 and TRBJ2-5, with TRBD2 matching 10 bases. Germline assignment: CDR1 MNHNS and CDR2 SASEGT. The ends lost 7 bases at V and 5 bases at J; junction bases unmatched: 4. This CDR3 contains 13 residues. This CDR3 is CASKGLASETQYF. CDR3 nucleotide sequence: TGTGCCAGCAAGGGACTAGCGAGCGAGACCCAGTACTTC.

The J gene is TRBJ1-1, the V gene TRBV5-6, with 8 bases that match TRBD1. This CDR3 has 17 residues. Germline V CDR1 and CDR2: SGHDT, YYEEEE. V trimming: 2 bases; J trimming: 6 bases; junction bases outside the gene matches: 15. Here the CDR3 reads CASSFGTGPQTRAEAFF. In DNA, the CDR3 is TGTGCCAGCAGCTTTGGGACAGGCCCCCAAACAAGGGCTGAAGCTTTCTTT.

This sequence joins TRBV19 and TRBJ2-7, with D possibly being TRBD2 (6 bases). CDR1 LNHDA and CDR2 SQIVND come from the germline V gene (reference sequence). The CDR3 spans 15 residues. V dropped 5 bases and J dropped 4 bases, with 18 bases sitting between them. CDR3 protein: CASSPQGLSRYEQYF. The DNA of the CDR3 is TGTGCCAGTAGTCCGCAGGGACTTAGTCGGTACGAGCAGTACTTC.

The genes are TRBV6-1 and TRBJ1-3; D perhaps matches TRBD1 (6 bases). Trimming shortened V by 4 bases and J by 0 bases, and 10 bases separated the two germline ends. The germline CDR1 and CDR2 sequences are MNHNS and SASEGT. The CDR3 has 15 residues. The chain's CDR3 is CASSGTGYSGNTIYF. DNA for the CDR3: TGTGCCAGCAGTGGAACAGGGTACTCTGGAAACACCATATATTTT.